These 17 T cell receptor beta chains share one sample of origin, sequenced in a study of lymphopenia after photon versus proton radiotherapy. The protocol was immunoSEQ multiplex PCR, while the TCRdb copy is restricted to in-frame clones and leaves out a portion. The table includes under 30,000 clones, around 90% detected once. This specimen consisted of peripheral blood, obtained from a patient treated with photon-based radiotherapy. The receptor set was obtained from a man aged 45-65 years with gastric cancer.

This chain links TRBV2 with TRBJ1-1; D perhaps matches TRBD1 (6 bases). There are 13 residues in the CDR3. V lost 8 bases, J lost 2 bases, and 12 bases lay in between. Germline values: CDR1 SNHLY, CDR2 FYNNEI. CDR3 loop: CASVYRDNTEAFF. CDR3 nucleotides: TGTGCCAGCGTATACAGGGATAACACTGAAGCTTTCTTT.

The rearrangement links TRBV14 to TRBJ2-2, with D hard to call. Trimming shortened V by 2 bases and J by 1 base, and 8 bases separated the two germline ends. CDR3 length equals 15 residues. In germline, CDR1 is SGHDN, CDR2 FVKESK. CDR3 region: CASSQNLLNTGELFF. The DNA of the CDR3 is TGTGCCAGCAGCCAAAACCTCCTGAACACCGGGGAGCTGTTTTTT.

The chain couples TRBV11-2 to TRBJ2-5, with 10 bases that match TRBD2. The length of the CDR3 is 20 residues. CDR1 SGHAT and CDR2 FQNNGV come from the germline V gene. Losses at the gene ends were 0 bases for V and 5 bases for J; bases not matched to a gene: 18. CDR3 sequence (DNA): TGTGCCAGCAGCTTAGACGGGACAATTGGGTTAGCGGGGGGCCGGGAGACCCAGTACTTC. Amino acid sequence: CASSLDGTIGLAGGRETQYF.

The chain links TRBV5-1 to TRBJ2-2, with TRBD1 as a possible D gene (5 bases). The CDR3 loop spans 16 amino acids. Germline V gene data show CDR1 as SGHRS and CDR2 as YFSETQ. Trimming stripped 0 bases from V and 1 base from J, with 10 bases between. Here the CDR3 reads CASSLAPTGNTGELFF. DNA for the CDR3: TGCGCCAGCAGCTTGGCCCCCACAGGGAACACCGGGGAGCTGTTTTTT. The whole variable domain, remainder taken from reference TRBV5-1 and TRBJ2-2, is KAGVTQTPRYLIKTRGQQVTLSCSPISGHRSVSWYQQTPGQGLQFLFEYFSETQRNKGNFPGRFSGRQFSNSRSEMNVSTLELGDSALYLCASSLAPTGNTGELFFGEGSRLTVL.

The chain combines TRBV7-3 with TRBJ2-3; no reliable D call. Looked up from germline, CDR1 is SGHTA and CDR2 is FQGTGA. The V end lost 5 bases, the J end lost 2 bases, and 14 bases lay between the germline ends. This CDR3 has 15 residues. The CDR3 protein is CASSPLGRYTDTQYF. The CDR3 region has the DNA TGTGCCAGCAGCCCCCTCGGACGGTACACAGATACGCAGTATTTT.

The chain uses TRBV19 and TRBJ2-1; 11 nucleotides agree with TRBD2. The V gene's germline CDR1 is LNHDA and CDR2 SQIVND (reference sequence). The CDR3 sequence is 15 residues long. V lost 10 bases and J lost 6; bases outside the gene matches: 11. DNA for the CDR3: TGTGCCACCCGACTAGCGGGGCCTACCCTCAATGAGCAGTTCTTC. Protein: CATRLAGPTLNEQFF.

The chain employs TRBV9 and TRBJ2-7; weak D call: TRBD1 (6 bases). V was shortened by 7 bases and J by 2 bases, with 25 bases between the two germline ends. The CDR3 spans 17 residues. Germline CDR1 SGDLS, CDR2 YYNGEE. CDR3 sequence (DNA): TGTGCCAGCGCCCCAACCCCCGCACAGGGATCCACCTACGAGCAGTACGTC. Translated: CASAPTPAQGSTYEQYV.

The chain carries TRBV11-2 and TRBJ2-3; D ambiguous. Trimming stripped 4 bases from V and 8 bases from J, with 16 bases between. Germline V CDR1 and CDR2: SGHAT, FQNNGV. The CDR3 has 14 residues. DNA for the CDR3: TGTGCCAGCAGCTCAACCGGGCCCCCAGGTACGCAGTATTTT. It encodes CASSSTGPPGTQYF.

This chain joins TRBV6-1 and TRBJ1-4; maybe TRBD1 (6 bases). Trimming stripped 3 bases from V and 6 bases from J, with 11 bases between. CDR3 size: 14 residues. Germline V gives CDR1 MNHNS, CDR2 SASEGT. The CDR3 nucleotides read TGTGCCAGCAGTGAGGGGGCCATTTATGAAAAACTGTTTTTT. The encoded protein is CASSEGAIYEKLFF.

The V and J genes are TRBV6-4 and TRBJ1-3; D perhaps matches TRBD1 (6 bases). Trimming stripped 11 bases from V and 0 bases from J, with 29 bases between. Germline CDR1 reads MRHNA; CDR2 reads SNTAGT. The CDR3 has 19 residues. Here the CDR3 reads CAALMGHEYRFHSGNTIYF. DNA of the CDR3: TGTGCCGCCCTTATGGGACATGAATACCGTTTTCACTCTGGAAACACCATATATTTT.

This chain links TRBV4-1 with TRBJ1-2; tentatively, D is TRBD1 (5 bases). The CDR3 totals 12 residues. Germline CDR1 and CDR2: MGHRA and YSYEKL. V was pared by 8 bases and J by 4 bases, with 11 bases between. Here the CDR3 reads CASGTPLYGYTF. The DNA for the CDR3 is TGCGCCAGCGGGACCCCTCTCTATGGCTACACCTTC.

This chain uses TRBV30 with TRBJ2-7, with D perhaps TRBD2 (6 bases). CDR3 length: 13 residues. The V and J ends lost 3 bases and 11 bases respectively, with 20 bases between them. Germline CDR1 reads GTSNPN; CDR2 reads SVGIG (reference sequence). Here the CDR3 reads CAWSTLSGTGKYF. The CDR3 DNA reads as TGTGCCTGGAGCACCCTTTCCGGGACTGGGAAGTACTTC.

The chain recombines TRBV9 with TRBJ1-3, with D tentatively TRBD1 (6 bases). The germline V gene encodes CDR1 SGDLS and CDR2 YYNGEE. The CDR3 spans 15 residues. The ends were cut back, 4 bases at V and 2 bases at J, with 13 bases in the middle. As DNA, the CDR3 is TGTGCCAGCAGCACCACAGGGACAACTGGAAACACCATATATTTT. Its protein is CASSTTGTTGNTIYF.

The chain is built from TRBV18 and TRBJ2-2; 9 nucleotides line up with TRBD1. Germline trimming cut 4 bases from V and 3 bases from J; bases unmatched to any gene: 0. The CDR3 is made up of 14 amino acids. Germline-derived CDR1 and CDR2 are KGHSH and LQKENI. CDR3 coding DNA: TGTGCCAGCTCACGACAGGGGGACACCGGGGAGCTGTTTTTT. It is translated as CASSRQGDTGELFF. Using reference TRBV18 and TRBJ2-2 for the parts outside the CDR3, the full variable domain is NAGVMQNPRHLVRRRGQEARLRCSPMKGHSHVYWYRQLPEEGLKFMVYLQKENIIDESGMPKERFSAEFPKEGPSILRIQQVVRGDSAAYFCASSRQGDTGELFFGEGSRLTVL.

In its sample, this clone ranks as medium-sized. This rearrangement joins TRBV30 to TRBJ2-3; D may be TRBD2 (5 bases). Germline values: CDR1 GTSNPN, CDR2 SVGIG (reference sequence). The CDR3 contains 12 residues. The V end lost 6 bases, the J end lost 7 bases, and 14 bases lay between the germline ends. The chain's CDR3 is CACEGKPNTQYF. In DNA form, the CDR3 reads TGTGCCTGTGAGGGTAAACCTAATACGCAGTATTTT. The full variable domain, its missing parts supplied by reference TRBV30 and TRBJ2-3, is SQTIHQWPATLVQPVGSPLSLECTVEGTSNPNLYWYRQAAGRGLQLLFYSVGIGQISSEVPQNLSASRPQDRQFILSSKKLLLSDSGFYLCACEGKPNTQYFGPGTRLTVL.

The chain is built from TRBV2 and TRBJ2-1; 11 nucleotides align to TRBD2. Germline CDR1 SNHLY, CDR2 FYNNEI. Unmatched junction bases numbered 7, after V lost 7 bases and J lost 5 bases. This CDR3 has 15 amino acids. CDR3 in amino acids: CASTSTSGDHNEQFF. The DNA of the CDR3 is TGTGCCAGCACCTCGACTAGCGGGGACCACAATGAGCAGTTCTTC.

The V call is TRBV2, the J call TRBJ2-5; D call uncertain. The V end lost 8 bases, the J end lost 2 bases, and 9 bases lay between the germline ends. Germline V gene data show CDR1 as SNHLY and CDR2 as FYNNEI. The CDR3 is 12 residues long. This CDR3 is CASLSGQETQYF. CDR3 coding DNA: TGTGCCAGCCTGTCCGGTCAAGAGACCCAGTACTTC.